One and the same sample provided the 4 T cell receptor beta chains below, sequenced in a study of Ad26.COV2.S vaccination and SARS-CoV-2 variants. Libraries were prepared by immunoSEQ multiplex PCR; TCRdb keeps only in-frame clonotypes and omits some of them. The sample shows about 350,000 clones, approximately 86% of them seen only once. Regarding treatment: roughly 20 received Ad26.COV2.S at low or high dose, single or two shots; 5 received placebo; per-sample allocation not given. Vaccine and placebo recipients were sampled on day 63 after the first injection. The source was peripheral blood, collected in a trial of Ad26.COV2.S vaccine versus placebo. The receptors shown here come from a person aged 18 to 65 who received the Ad26.COV2.S COVID-19 vaccine or a placebo.

CDR3 loop: CASSYSGQGAEEQYF. The CDR3 coding sequence is TGTGCCAGCAGTTACTCGGGACAGGGGGCGGAAGAGCAGTACTTC. The J gene is TRBJ2-7, the V gene TRBV6-5; 12 bases fit TRBD1. The V gene end was trimmed by 0 bases and the J gene end by 7 bases; junction bases not matched to a gene: 4. CDR3 length equals 15 residues. Germline loops: CDR1 MNHEY, CDR2 SVGAGI.

This clone was counted a single time. The genes are TRBV19 and TRBJ1-2, with no clear D. The CDR3 covers 18 residues. The V gene's germline CDR1 is LNHDA and CDR2 SQIVND (reference sequence). V lost 2 bases and J lost 7, with 26 bases in between. This chain's CDR3 is CASSITRAARIGESGYTF. Here the CDR3 DNA reads TGTGCCAGTAGTATAACGAGGGCGGCCCGGATCGGAGAAAGTGGCTACACCTTC. Complete variable domain (other parts from reference TRBV19 and TRBJ1-2): DGGITQSPKYLFRKEGQNVTLSCEQNLNHDAMYWYRQDPGQGLRLIYYSQIVNDFQKGDIAEGYSVSREKKESFPLTVTSAQKNPTAFYLCASSITRAARIGESGYTFGSGTRLTVV.

J is TRBJ2-1 and V is TRBV24-1; D gene unclear. CDR1 is KGHDR and CDR2 is SFDVKD in the germline V gene. V gave up 3 bases and J gave up 3 bases, with 11 bases separating them. This CDR3 comprises 15 residues. The CDR3 coding sequence is TGTGCCACCAGTGATGCGATGCCGGGCTACAATGAGCAGTTCTTC. This encodes CATSDAMPGYNEQFF.

This chain joins TRBV7-8 and TRBJ1-5, with 9 bases that match TRBD1. Germline CDR1 and CDR2: SGHVS and FQNEAQ. The CDR3 contains 15 residues. Losses at the gene ends were 1 base for V and 5 bases for J; bases not matched to a gene: 3. CDR3 DNA: TGTGCCAGCAGCTTAGGGACAGGGGCTGATCAGCCCCAGCATTTT. Amino acids: CASSLGTGADQPQHF. Variable domain in full (rest from reference TRBV7-8 and TRBJ1-5): GAGVSQSPRYKVAKRGQDVALRCDPISGHVSLFWYQQALGQGPEFLTYFQNEAQLDKSGLPSDRFFAERPEGSVSTLKIQRTQQEDSAVYLCASSLGTGADQPQHFGDGTRLSIL.